This T cell receptor (beta chain) appears in the sequencing data of a study of T-cell reconstitution after alpha-beta-depleted transplantation in children. It was with unique molecular identifiers that the TCRbeta library was prepared. TCRdb reanalysed the PCR reads using MiXCR and keeps one entry per CDR3 protein. Found here are roughly 400,000 distinct CDR3 sequences, approximately 20% of them singletons; the top ten hold around 4%. V gave up 7 bases and J gave up 6 bases; unmatched junction bases: 10. Per germline, CDR1 SGHRS and CDR2 YFSETQ. This CDR3 has 14 amino acids. The sequence derives from a human donor who donated a stem cell graft to a child with acute myeloid leukemia. This rearrangement joins TRBV5-1 to TRBJ2-3; TRBD2 matches 8 bases. The sample was PBMCs from the stem cell graft donor, taken from the stem cell graft. The CDR3 DNA reads as TGCGCCAGCCGGCAGGCGGGAGGATGGGATACGCAGTATTTT. Its protein is CASRQAGGWDTQYF.